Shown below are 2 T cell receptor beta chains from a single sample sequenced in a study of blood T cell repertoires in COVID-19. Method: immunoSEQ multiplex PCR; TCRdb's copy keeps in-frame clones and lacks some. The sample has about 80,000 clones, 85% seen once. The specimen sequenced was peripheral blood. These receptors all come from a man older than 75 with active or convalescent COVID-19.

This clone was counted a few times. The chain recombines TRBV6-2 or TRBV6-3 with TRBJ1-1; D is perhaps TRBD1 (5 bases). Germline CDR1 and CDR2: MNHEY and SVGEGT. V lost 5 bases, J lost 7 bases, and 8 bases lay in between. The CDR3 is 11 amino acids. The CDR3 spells CASSQGSEAFF. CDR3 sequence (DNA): TGTGCCAGCAGTCAGGGCAGTGAAGCTTTCTTT.

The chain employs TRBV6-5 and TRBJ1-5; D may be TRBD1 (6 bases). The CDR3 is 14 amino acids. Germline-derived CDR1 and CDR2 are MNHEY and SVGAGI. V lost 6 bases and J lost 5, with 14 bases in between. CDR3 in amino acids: CASRERQDHQPQHF. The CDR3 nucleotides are TGTGCCAGCAGGGAGAGACAGGACCATCAGCCCCAGCATTTT.